This TCR beta chain appears in the sequencing data of a study of blood T cell repertoires in COVID-19. Study context: There were acute and convalescent COVID-19 samples, and they came from the United States, Italy and Spain. PBMCs, B-cell-depleted T cells, or T cells provided the cDNA or gDNA that made up the material.

The CDR3 consists of 14 residues. Trimming at V came to 2 bases and at J to 6 bases, leaving 4 bases not matched to a gene. The germline gives CDR1 SGHRS, CDR2 YFSETQ. The Seattle patients joined while their infection was active and were tracked longitudinally afterward. In the original processing: Using reference gene primer amplification, nucleated cell counts were estimated. Some clones are missing from TCRdb's copy, which holds only in-frame ones; the method was immunoSEQ multiplex PCR. Clone size and the V and J calls come from that table; the DNA yielded D and trimming. In the table there are just over 350,000 clones, less than 90% of which are singletons.

This chain links TRBV5-1 with TRBJ1-2; 10 bases fit TRBD1. The source material was peripheral blood. This clonotype was obtained from a woman aged 55-75 years with COVID-19, enrolled during active disease. The CDR3 region is CASSLPGTGDGYTF. CDR3 bases: TGCGCCAGCAGCTTACCCGGGACAGGGGATGGCTACACCTTC.